The 18 T cell receptor beta chains reported below all come from one sample, sequenced in a study of T cell repertoires in cytomegalovirus infection. Via MiXCR, TCRdb re-called the reads, giving one row per CDR3 protein. This sample yields 450,000 to 550,000 distinct CDR3 sequences, of which approximately 15% are seen a single time; under 30% belongs to the top ten. Sequenced material: CD8+ T cells from PBMCs. These receptors all stem from a human donor in good health (CMV status not recorded). Some clones in this sample may be carry-over from other donors' samples.

This clonotype showed up just a few times. The chain carries TRBV7-9 and TRBJ2-1; no firm D call. This CDR3 spans 10 amino acids. The ends were cut back, 4 bases at V and 10 bases at J, with 5 bases in the middle. Germline CDR1 reads SEHNR; CDR2 reads FQNEAQ (reference sequence). The CDR3 loop is CASSYPEQFF. The CDR3 bases are TGTGCCAGCAGCTACCCCGAGCAGTTCTTC.

The sample holds one count of this clonotype. No conserved phenylalanine or tryptophan is present at the end of the CDR3, so a read error is the likely explanation. The chain combines TRBV4-1 with TRBJ2-1; 11 bases are shared with TRBD2. V shed 4 bases and J 6 bases; nucleotides not matched to a gene: 11. The germline V gene encodes CDR1 MGHRA and CDR2 YSYEKL. The CDR3 has 17 residues. This chain's CDR3 is CASSPTPGTSGINEQFL. The CDR3 region has the DNA TGCGCCAGCAGCCCGACCCCCGGGACTAGCGGCATCAATGAGCAGTTCTTA.

This clonotype was counted many times. The CDR3 DNA is TGTGCCAGCAGCCAAGATCGGACTAGCGGGAGGATCACAGATACGCAGTATTTT. This gives the protein CASSQDRTSGRITDTQYF. The chain couples TRBV4-2 to TRBJ2-3; 14 bases align to TRBD2. Germline loops: CDR1 LGHNA, CDR2 YNFKEQ. The CDR3 runs to 18 residues. J was trimmed by 2 bases and V by 0 bases; bases with no gene match: 4.

The chain carries TRBV6-5 and TRBJ2-1; possibly TRBD1 for D (6 bases). V lost 6 bases and J 4 bases, leaving 13 bases between the germline ends. Germline CDR1 MNHEY, CDR2 SVGAGI. CDR3 length: 14 amino acids. CDR3 residues: CASSVRGYYNEQFF. CDR3 nucleotides: TGTGCCAGCAGCGTGAGGGGGTATTACAATGAGCAGTTCTTC.

This clonotype was detected many times. The rearrangement uses TRBV7-2 and TRBJ2-2, with TRBD1 identical over 10 bases. CDR3 length: 17 residues. The germline gives CDR1 SGHTA, CDR2 FQGNSA. Trimming removed 4 bases from V and 3 bases from J; junction bases left unmatched: 8. The CDR3 DNA reads TGTGCCAGCAGCTCACCCGGGACAGGGGCCCACACCGGGGAGCTGTTTTTT. This translates into CASSSPGTGAHTGELFF. The full variable domain, in which reference TRBV7-2 and TRBJ2-2 provide the parts outside the CDR3, is GAGVSQSPSNKVTEKGKDVELRCDPISGHTALYWYRQSLGQGLEFLIYFQGNSAPDKSGLPSDRFSAERTGGSVSTLTIQRTQQEDSAVYLCASSSPGTGAHTGELFFGEGSRLTVL.

The chain is built from TRBV24-1 and TRBJ2-7, with D possibly being TRBD2 (6 bases). Germline CDR1 and CDR2: KGHDR and SFDVKD. There are 13 residues in the CDR3. The ends were cut back, 6 bases at V and 6 bases at J, with 14 bases in the middle. In DNA form, the CDR3 reads TGTGCCACCAGTATGCGAACCGGGGGCGAGCAGTACTTC. The encoded protein is CATSMRTGGEQYF.

This clonotype came up many times. The CDR3 region is CASSLITTTDTQYF. DNA for the CDR3: TGTGCCAGCAGTTTAATAACTACCACAGATACGCAGTATTTT. The chain links TRBV12-3 or TRBV12-4 to TRBJ2-3; no definite D call. Trimming stripped 2 bases from V and 2 bases from J, with 8 bases between. The CDR3 length is 14 residues.

The V gene is TRBV4-1, the J gene TRBJ1-2, with TRBD1 matching 7 bases. Germline-derived CDR1 and CDR2 are MGHRA and YSYEKL. V dropped 0 bases and J dropped 5; count of bases not matched to a gene: 3. This CDR3 has 14 amino acids. This CDR3 reads CASSQDPRGYGYTF. As DNA, the CDR3 is TGCGCCAGCAGCCAAGATCCCAGGGGGTATGGCTACACCTTC.

This clonotype occurred a few times. The chain joins TRBV10-3 to TRBJ2-1; TRBD2 is a possible D gene (7 bases). The CDR3 totals 15 residues. Trimming took 8 bases from V and 1 from J, leaving 15 bases between them. In germline, CDR1 is ENHRY, CDR2 SYGVKD. CDR3 sequence: CAISRGGDSYNEQFF. CDR3 in DNA: TGTGCCATCTCTCGAGGGGGGGATTCCTACAATGAGCAGTTCTTC.

The gene calls are TRBV6-5 and TRBJ1-4; D call uncertain. The germline CDR1 and CDR2 sequences are MNHEY and SVGAGI. V gave up 6 bases and J gave up 7 bases, with 15 bases separating them. There are 14 residues in the CDR3. As DNA, the CDR3 is TGTGCCAGCAGCCTCTCGAAGGGAGGTGAAAAACTGTTTTTT. Its translation: CASSLSKGGEKLFF.

This clonotype was picked up a small number of times. The rearrangement links TRBV6-6 to TRBJ2-1; D is ambiguous. The CDR3 spans 16 residues. V shed 4 bases and J shed 0 bases, with 13 bases lying between them. Germline V gene data show CDR1 as MNHNY and CDR2 as SVGAGI (reference sequence). The CDR3 DNA reads TGTGCCAGCAGTTTTTCGCCGAGGAGCTCCTACAATGAGCAGTTCTTC. Protein: CASSFSPRSSYNEQFF.

This clonotype has a count of ten or more. The CDR3 protein is CASSLRPDRDTGELFF. CDR3 DNA sequence: TGCGCCAGCAGCTTGAGACCGGACAGGGACACCGGGGAGCTGTTTTTT. The V and J genes are TRBV5-1 and TRBJ2-2, with TRBD1 matching over 8 bases. Germline CDR1 reads SGHRS; CDR2 reads YFSETQ. This CDR3 is built from 16 residues. V shed 1 base and J 3 bases; nucleotides not matched to a gene: 5.

The rearrangement links TRBV27 to TRBJ2-7; D tentatively reads TRBD1 or TRBD2 (5 bases each). Germline CDR1 reads MNHEY; CDR2 reads SMNVEV (reference sequence). Between the trimmed V and J ends, which lost 1 base and 7 bases, there was a span of 11 bases. This CDR3 has 13 amino acids. CDR3 amino acids: CASSLYGTGEQYF. The CDR3 nucleotides are TGTGCCAGCAGTTTATATGGGACGGGGGAGCAGTACTTC.

The table lists this clonotype with many counts. The chain is built from TRBV7-8 and TRBJ2-1; D possibly uses TRBD1 or TRBD2 (5 bases each). V lost 1 base and J 5 bases, leaving 12 bases between the germline ends. The CDR3 spans 15 residues. Germline lookup yields CDR1 SGHVS and CDR2 FQNEAQ. CDR3 in DNA: TGTGCCAGCAGCTTAGGGCAGGGACCCCACAATGAGCAGTTCTTC. Protein sequence: CASSLGQGPHNEQFF.

This clonotype has a count of ten or more. The CDR3 sequence: CASSLGLAGGPRNEQFF. CDR3 in DNA: TGTGCCAGCAGCTTGGGACTAGCGGGAGGGCCGAGGAATGAGCAGTTCTTC. The V and J genes are TRBV7-3 and TRBJ2-1; 16 bases map to TRBD2. Germline CDR1 and CDR2: SGHTA and FQGTGA. The ends lost 3 bases at V and 7 bases at J; junction bases unmatched: 6. The CDR3 is 17 amino acids.

This clonotype appeared many times. The rearrangement uses TRBV28 and TRBJ2-1; D ambiguous. CDR1 is MDHEN, CDR2 SYDVKM, per germline. The CDR3 has 14 amino acids. Trimming stripped 5 bases from V and 4 bases from J, with 12 bases between. The CDR3 here is CASSQPGNYNEQFF. Written as DNA, the CDR3 is TGTGCCAGCAGTCAACCGGGCAATTACAATGAGCAGTTCTTC.

This clonotype was seen only a few times. The genes are TRBV20-1 and TRBJ2-4, with TRBD2 matching 12 bases. Per germline, CDR1 DFQATT and CDR2 SNEGSKA (reference sequence). Trimming cost V 3 bases and J 5 bases; bases outside gene matches: 11. There are 17 residues in the CDR3. CDR3 sequence (DNA): TGCAGTGCTAGCCCTCTACTAGCGGGGGGCCTACAAAACATTCAGTACTTC. It codes for CSASPLLAGGLQNIQYF.

This clonotype has more than one count but fewer than ten. This chain connects TRBV6-5 to TRBJ1-1; tentative D call: TRBD1 (6 bases). CDR1 is MNHEY and CDR2 is SVGAGI in the germline V gene. The V end was cut by 2 bases, the J end by 0 bases, with 10 bases between. The CDR3 consists of 15 residues. For the CDR3, the DNA is TGTGCCAGCAGTTACGGAGGGGGGATGAACACTGAAGCTTTCTTT. Its protein product is CASSYGGGMNTEAFF.